These 20 T cell receptor beta chains share one sample of origin, sequenced in a study of T cell changes during pregnancy in multiple sclerosis. TCRdb's table, derived via immunoSEQ multiplex PCR, lists solely in-frame clones and lacks some. The sample has 85,000 to 110,000 clones, about 90% seen once; the top ten hold about 0.93%. The sample here was peripheral blood, taken after pregnancy. Receptor source: a female donor with multiple sclerosis, enrolled in a pregnancy study.

CDR3 in DNA: TGTGCCATCAGTGAGTCGGGGAGGGAAGCTTTCTTT. Amino acid sequence: CAISESGREAFF. The rearrangement links TRBV10-3 to TRBJ1-1; D unresolved. The V end lost 0 bases, the J end lost 8 bases, and 7 bases lay between the germline ends. The germline gives CDR1 ENHRY, CDR2 SYGVKD. The CDR3 consists of 12 residues.

This clone appeared once. The chain joins TRBV5-4 to TRBJ2-1, with 7 bases identical to TRBD2. This CDR3 is 15 amino acids long. Trimming took 1 base from V and 9 from J; bases not matched to a gene: 10. CDR1 is SGHNT, CDR2 YYREEE, per germline (reference sequence). The CDR3 DNA follows: TGTGCCAGCAGCTTGCCAGCGGGGAAGTCGGGTGAGCAGTTCTTC. Translation: CASSLPAGKSGEQFF.

A single count supports this clone. The genes are TRBV5-5 and TRBJ1-2; TRBD1 matches 7 bases. Germline V gene data show CDR1 as SGHKS and CDR2 as YYEKEE (reference sequence). The J segment lost 4 bases and the V segment lost 3 bases, leaving 9 bases of the junction unmatched. CDR3 length: 15 residues. The DNA of the CDR3 is TGTGCCAGCAGCTCCAGGGGGACCAGTTCCTATGGCTACACCTTC. Amino acid sequence: CASSSRGTSSYGYTF.

The V gene is TRBV9, the J gene TRBJ2-3, with D possibly being TRBD1 (7 bases). CDR3 length: 15 residues. Germline CDR1 SGDLS, CDR2 YYNGEE. Trimming took 0 bases from V and 3 from J, leaving 11 bases between them. The CDR3 nucleotides are TGTGCCAGCAGCGTAGAGTCAGGGGGGACAGATACGCAGTATTTT. Residues: CASSVESGGTDTQYF.

The V call is TRBV20-1, the J call TRBJ2-1; D remains unclear. The CDR3 is made up of 11 amino acids. V lost 2 bases to trimming and J lost 9 bases, with 8 bases between them. The V gene's germline CDR1 is DFQATT and CDR2 SNEGSKA (reference sequence). The CDR3 DNA sequence: TGCAGTGCTAGAACCCGAGCTGAGCAGTTCTTC. Translated: CSARTRAEQFF.

The DNA of the CDR3 is TGCAGCGTTGAGGGGGCAGGGACCTACGAGCAGTACTTC. Residues: CSVEGAGTYEQYF. This chain joins TRBV29-1 and TRBJ2-7, with D possibly matching TRBD1 (6 bases). The length of the CDR3 is 13 residues. Trimming shortened V by 3 bases and J by 2 bases, and 11 bases separated the two germline ends. CDR1 is SQVTM and CDR2 is ANQGSEA in the germline V gene.

The chain couples TRBV4-3 to TRBJ1-2, with D possibly being TRBD1 (6 bases). V shed 8 bases and J shed 2 bases, with 18 bases lying between them. The V gene's germline CDR1 is LGHNA and CDR2 YSLEER. The CDR3 contains 15 residues. The CDR3 region has the DNA TGCGCCAGCCGTCAGGCGGCCAGGGGAAACTATGGCTACACCTTC. It codes for CASRQAARGNYGYTF.

This clone has more than one count but fewer than ten. The chain joins TRBV20-1 to TRBJ2-7, with D possibly TRBD2 on 6 matching bases. This CDR3 region has 11 residues. Germline V gene sequence: CDR1 DFQATT, CDR2 SNEGSKA (reference sequence). V was trimmed by 6 bases and J by 2 bases, leaving 8 bases between them. CDR3 nucleotides: TGCAGTGCCCGGACTACCTACGAGCAGTACTTC. This codes for CSARTTYEQYF.

V is TRBV15 and J is TRBJ1-2, with 9 bases lining up with TRBD1. Germline values: CDR1 LNHNV, CDR2 YYDKDF (reference sequence). The V and J ends lost 7 bases and 7 bases, in that order; junction bases with no gene match: 10. CDR3 length: 14 residues. CDR3 protein: CATTLAQGAVGYTF. CDR3 coding DNA: TGTGCCACCACATTGGCACAGGGGGCGGTTGGCTACACCTTC.

CDR3 loop: CASSLWGTSWVGTSTDTQYF. Here the CDR3 DNA reads TGTGCCAGCAGCTTATGGGGCACTTCCTGGGTAGGGACTAGCACAGATACGCAGTATTTT. V usage is TRBV7-8 and J usage is TRBJ2-3; D might be TRBD2 (6 bases). Germline lookup yields CDR1 SGHVS and CDR2 FQNEAQ. The CDR3 totals 20 residues. Between the trimmed V and J ends, which lost 2 bases and 0 bases, there was a span of 24 bases.

The CDR3 DNA is TGCGCCAGCCGCCTCGGGACAGGGGGCGCGAGTTGGGAGACCCAGTACTTC. Translation: CASRLGTGGASWETQYF. The V and J genes are TRBV5-1 and TRBJ2-5, with 12 bases matching TRBD1. J was trimmed by 5 bases and V by 7 bases; bases with no gene match: 15. Germline V lookup: CDR1 SGHRS, CDR2 YFSETQ. The CDR3 is 17 residues long.

This clone has a single count. This CDR3 is CASSQVGGPNEKLFF. DNA for the CDR3: TGCGCCAGCAGCCAAGTTGGAGGTCCAAATGAAAAACTGTTTTTT. The chain is built from TRBV4-3 and TRBJ1-4; no reliable D call. Germline CDR1 is LGHNA and CDR2 is YSLEER. CDR3 length equals 15 residues. V lost 1 base and J 5 bases, leaving 11 bases between the germline ends.

The chain uses TRBV5-1 and TRBJ1-1, with 8 bases fitting TRBD1. The germline V gene has CDR1 SGHRS and CDR2 YFSETQ. The CDR3 extends over 16 amino acids. The V and J ends lost 2 bases and 5 bases, in that order; junction bases with no gene match: 11. CDR3 residues: CASSLRSQGAITEAFF. CDR3 nucleotide sequence: TGCGCCAGCAGCTTAAGGTCTCAGGGGGCGATTACTGAAGCTTTCTTT.

This chain uses TRBV5-4 with TRBJ1-1; D is unclear. CDR1 is SGHNT, CDR2 YYREEE, per germline (reference sequence). V lost 0 bases, J lost 5 bases, and 14 bases lay in between. The CDR3 length is 15 residues. This chain's CDR3 is CASSLGAGGVTEAFF. CDR3 nucleotides: TGTGCCAGCAGCTTGGGTGCAGGCGGGGTGACTGAAGCTTTCTTT. Filled out from reference TRBV5-4 and TRBJ1-1, the complete variable domain reads ETGVTQSPTHLIKTRGQQVTLRCSSQSGHNTVSWYQQALGQGPQFIFQYYREEENGRGNFPPRFSGLQFPNYSSELNVNALELDDSALYLCASSLGAGGVTEAFFGQGTRLTVV.

The CDR3 loop is CASSQDIGLGYTF. In nucleotides, the CDR3 is TGTGCCAGCAGCCAAGACATCGGACTTGGCTACACCTTC. The V and J genes are TRBV14 and TRBJ1-2, with no clear D. This CDR3 is built from 13 residues. Trimming shortened V by 0 bases and J by 7 bases, and 9 bases separated the two germline ends. Germline V gene data show CDR1 as SGHDN and CDR2 as FVKESK.

As concerns this clone: Other nucleotide sequences in the sample specify the same CDR3. The chain employs TRBV7-6 and TRBJ1-1; D is ambiguous. Germline V CDR1 and CDR2: SGHVS, FNYEAQ. The CDR3 runs to 13 residues. Trimming shortened V by 1 base and J by 1 base, and 4 bases separated the two germline ends. This CDR3 reads CASSLGQNTEAFF. The CDR3 nucleotides read TGTGCCAGCAGCTTAGGACAGAACACTGAAGCTTTCTTT.

This clone was seen just once. The rearrangement links TRBV5-1 to TRBJ1-6, with D possibly being TRBD1 (6 bases). The CDR3 consists of 16 residues. The germline V gene has CDR1 SGHRS and CDR2 YFSETQ. V was shortened by 4 bases and J by 4 bases, with 15 bases between the two germline ends. This CDR3 reads CASSPKDSAYNSPLHF. The CDR3 DNA reads TGCGCCAGCAGCCCAAAGGACAGCGCATATAATTCACCCCTCCACTTT.

The V and J genes are TRBV10-2 and TRBJ1-4, with 8 bases fitting TRBD1. The V gene's germline CDR1 is WSHSY and CDR2 SAAADI. CDR3 length equals 15 residues. V shed 4 bases, J shed 4 bases, and the junction held 5 bases outside the gene matches. In DNA form, the CDR3 reads TGCGCCAGCAGTGGGGAGGGACAGGTTAATGAAAAACTGTTTTTT. Residues: CASSGEGQVNEKLFF.

The V gene is TRBV7-2, the J gene TRBJ2-7; D not resolved. V lost 1 base and J 2 bases, leaving 12 bases between the germline ends. CDR3 length: 15 amino acids. Germline-derived CDR1 and CDR2 are SGHTA and FQGNSA. CDR3 nucleotide sequence: TGTGCCAGCAGCTTAGGAGACTTCCAGACCTACGAGCAGTACTTC. It is translated as CASSLGDFQTYEQYF. Full variable domain (missing parts from reference TRBV7-2 and TRBJ2-7): GAGVSQSPSNKVTEKGKDVELRCDPISGHTALYWYRQSLGQGLEFLIYFQGNSAPDKSGLPSDRFSAERTGGSVSTLTIQRTQQEDSAVYLCASSLGDFQTYEQYFGPGTRLTVT.

This sequence joins TRBV27 and TRBJ2-2; 7 bases are shared with TRBD2. V dropped 6 bases and J dropped 5; count of bases not matched to a gene: 9. The V gene's germline CDR1 is MNHEY and CDR2 SMNVEV (reference sequence). CDR3 length: 15 residues. Here the CDR3 DNA reads TGTGCCAGCAGCCCGCAGGGACTACCGACCGGGGAGCTGTTTTTT. It translates to CASSPQGLPTGELFF.